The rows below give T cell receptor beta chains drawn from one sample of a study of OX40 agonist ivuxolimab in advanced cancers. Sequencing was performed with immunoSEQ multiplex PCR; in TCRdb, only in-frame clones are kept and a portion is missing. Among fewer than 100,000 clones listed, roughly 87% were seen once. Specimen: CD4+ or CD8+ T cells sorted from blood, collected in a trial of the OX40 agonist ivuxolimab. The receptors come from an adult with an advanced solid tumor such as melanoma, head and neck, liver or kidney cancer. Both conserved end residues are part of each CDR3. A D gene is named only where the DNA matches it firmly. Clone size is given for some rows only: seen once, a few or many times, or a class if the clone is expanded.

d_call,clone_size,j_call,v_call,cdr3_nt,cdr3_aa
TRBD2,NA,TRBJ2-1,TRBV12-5,TGTGCTAGTGGTGCTAGCGGGGGGCGCTCCTACAATGAGCAGTTCTTC,CASGASGGRSYNEQFF
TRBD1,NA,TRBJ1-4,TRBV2,TGTGCCAGCACCCGATCTAGGGGGCGAGGGGAAAAACTGTTTTTT,CASTRSRGRGEKLFF
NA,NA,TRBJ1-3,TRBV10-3,TGTGCCATCAGCGGCACGACGAGCTCTGGAAACACCATATATTTT,CAISGTTSSGNTIYF
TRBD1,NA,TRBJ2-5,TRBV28,TGTGCCAGCAGTTTCGGTGGGCAGGGGGAAGAGACCCAGTACTTC,CASSFGGQGEETQYF
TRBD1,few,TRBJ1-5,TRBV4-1,TGCGCCAGCAGCCGTGGACAGGGAGGGGACAATCAGCCCCAGCATTTT,CASSRGQGGDNQPQHF
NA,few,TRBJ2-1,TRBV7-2,TGTGCCAGCAGCCCTAACCCTAGCAACGATGAGCAGTTCTTC,CASSPNPSNDEQFF
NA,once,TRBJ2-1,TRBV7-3,TGTGCCAGCAGCCCCCAGGGGGGCGGTGAGCAGTTCTTC,CASSPQGGGEQFF
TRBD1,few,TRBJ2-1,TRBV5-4,TGTGCCAGCAGCTTGACAGGGGTCCTAGGCAATGAGCAGTTCTTC,CASSLTGVLGNEQFF
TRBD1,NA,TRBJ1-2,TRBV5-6,TGTGCCAGCAGCTTGACTGGGACAGTCAGTAACTATGGCTACACCTTC,CASSLTGTVSNYGYTF
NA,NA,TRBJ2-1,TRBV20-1,TGCAGTGCCGCACAGGGCAATGAGCAGTTCTTC,CSAAQGNEQFF
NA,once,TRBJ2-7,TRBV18,TGTGCCAGCTCACCAATTGACAGGTCTACCTACGAGCAGTACTTC,CASSPIDRSTYEQYF
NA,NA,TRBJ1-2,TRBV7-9,TGTGCCAGCAGCTTCAACAGTAACTATGGCTACACCTTC,CASSFNSNYGYTF
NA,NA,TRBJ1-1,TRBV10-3,TGTGCCATCAGTGGAGTGTGGGACACTGAAGCTTTCTTT,CAISGVWDTEAFF
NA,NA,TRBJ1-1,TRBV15,TGTGCCACCAGCGGGCCCTGGAGGGGCTGGACTGAAGCTTTCTTT,CATSGPWRGWTEAFF
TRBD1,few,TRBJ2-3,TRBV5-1,TGCGCCAGCAGCTGGTACAGGGGAGATACGCAGTATTTT,CASSWYRGDTQYF
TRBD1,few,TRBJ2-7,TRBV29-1,TGCAGCGTCCTCGACAGGGGCTCCTACGAGCAGTACTTC,CSVLDRGSYEQYF
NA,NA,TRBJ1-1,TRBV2,TGTGCCAGCAGTCGGGATTGGAACACTGAAGCTTTCTTT,CASSRDWNTEAFF
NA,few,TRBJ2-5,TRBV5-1,TGCGCCAGCAGTCTGGAGGGGGAGACCCAGTACTTC,CASSLEGETQYF
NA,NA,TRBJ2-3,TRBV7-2,TGTGCCAGCAGCCAAACAGGGCCCGGAGATACGCAGTATTTT,CASSQTGPGDTQYF
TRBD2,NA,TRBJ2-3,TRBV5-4,TGTGCCAGCAGCCGGTCGTGGGGGGGGACAGATACGCAGTATTTT,CASSRSWGGTDTQYF
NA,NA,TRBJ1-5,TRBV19,TGTGCCAGTATGAATAGCAATCAGCCCCAGCATTTT,CASMNSNQPQHF
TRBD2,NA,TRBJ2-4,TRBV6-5,TGTGCCAGCAGTTTAGGGGAGGGAGGAGGAAACATTCAGTACTTC,CASSLGEGGGNIQYF
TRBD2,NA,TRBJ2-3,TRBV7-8,TGTGCCAGCAGCTTAGGTAGCGGGGGATACACAGATACGCAGTATTTT,CASSLGSGGYTDTQYF
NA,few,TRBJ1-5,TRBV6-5,TGTGCCAGCAGGCGCACAGGGTATCAGCCCCAGCATTTT,CASRRTGYQPQHF
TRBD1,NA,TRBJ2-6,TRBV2,TGTGCCACAGGGACAGGAGTCTCTGGGGCCAACGTCCTGACTTTC,CATGTGVSGANVLTF
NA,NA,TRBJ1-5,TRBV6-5,TGTGCCAGCAGTTACTCGGCAGGTCAACCCCAGCATTTT,CASSYSAGQPQHF
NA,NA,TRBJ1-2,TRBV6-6,TGTGCCAGCAGTTATATCGGGACAAAAGGCTACACCTTC,CASSYIGTKGYTF
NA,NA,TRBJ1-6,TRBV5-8,TGTGCCAGCAGCTTGAAAGGGAATAATAATTCACCCCTCCACTTT,CASSLKGNNNSPLHF
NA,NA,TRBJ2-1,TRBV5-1,TGCGCCACCGAAGCCGGGACTGGACGGAATGAGCAGTTCTTC,CATEAGTGRNEQFF
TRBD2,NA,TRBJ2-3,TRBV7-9,TGTGCCAGCAGCTTAGGGGCGGGGGGCCCAGATACGCAGTATTTT,CASSLGAGGPDTQYF
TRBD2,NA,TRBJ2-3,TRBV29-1,TGCAGCGTCCTAGCGGGGGGTGGGGATACGCAGTATTTT,CSVLAGGGDTQYF
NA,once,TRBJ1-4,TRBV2,TGTGCCAGCAGTCGCAGCCAAAATAATGAAAAACTGTTTTTT,CASSRSQNNEKLFF
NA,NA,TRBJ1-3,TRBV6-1,TGTGCCAGCACTGAGGCCGGGACGGACACCATATATTTT,CASTEAGTDTIYF
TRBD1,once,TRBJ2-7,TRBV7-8,TGTGCCAGCAGTCTAAAAAGGACAGGGGGGACGTTGGCCTCCTACGAGCAGTACTTC,CASSLKRTGGTLASYEQYF
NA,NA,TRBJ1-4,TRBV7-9,TGTGCCAGCAGCTTATTGGCTGAAAAACTGTTTTTT,CASSLLAEKLFF
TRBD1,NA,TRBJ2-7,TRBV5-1,TGCGCCAGCAGCTTATTCGGGACAGGGGTATCCTACGAGCAGTACTTC,CASSLFGTGVSYEQYF
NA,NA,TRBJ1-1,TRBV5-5,TGTGCCAGCAGTAGCCAGCCGACGGAGAACACTGAAGCTTTCTTT,CASSSQPTENTEAFF
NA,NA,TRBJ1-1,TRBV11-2,TGTGCCAGCAGTTGGGACACTAACACTGAAGCTTTCTTT,CASSWDTNTEAFF
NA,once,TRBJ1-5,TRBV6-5,TGTGCCAGCACGCGGGATAGCAATCAGCCCCAGCATTTT,CASTRDSNQPQHF
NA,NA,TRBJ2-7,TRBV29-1,TGCAGCGTTGCCGGACCGAGCTCCTACGAGCAGTACTTC,CSVAGPSSYEQYF
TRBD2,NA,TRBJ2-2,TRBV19,TGTGCCAGTAGTATGGAGCGGGGGGCCTCCGGGGAGCTGTTTTTT,CASSMERGASGELFF
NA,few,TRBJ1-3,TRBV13,TGTGCCAGCAGCGCATCGTCCAATGGTGGAAACACCATATATTTT,CASSASSNGGNTIYF
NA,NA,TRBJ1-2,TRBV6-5,TGTGCCAGCAGCCACGAAGATGGCTACACCTTC,CASSHEDGYTF
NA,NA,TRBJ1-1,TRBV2,TGTGCCAGCAAGGGACGACATCCGAACACTGAAGCTTTCTTT,CASKGRHPNTEAFF
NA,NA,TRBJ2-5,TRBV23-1,TGCGCCTTTTGGGGGGAGACCCAGTACTTC,CAFWGETQYF
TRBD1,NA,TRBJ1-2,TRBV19,TGTGCCAGTAGTCCGACAGGGTATGGCTACACCTTC,CASSPTGYGYTF
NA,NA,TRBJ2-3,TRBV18,TGTGCCAGCTCACCATCAGGGTTTAAAGATACGCAGTATTTT,CASSPSGFKDTQYF
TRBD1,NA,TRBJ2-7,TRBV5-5,TGTGCCAGCAGCTTGGGACAGGGATCCGCCTACGAGCAGTACTTC,CASSLGQGSAYEQYF